This is a list of T cell receptor beta chains from one sample in a study of T cells after yellow fever vaccination. TCRdb passed the 5' RACE reads through MiXCR, listing each CDR3 protein once. The sample consists of 200,000 to 300,000 distinct CDR3 sequences, less than 9% of them appearing once. This specimen was CD4+ T cells sorted from PBMCs, taken 15 days after the yellow fever booster vaccination. The receptors were sampled from a man younger than 45 who received the YFV17D yellow fever vaccine. The CDR3 runs from the conserved cysteine through the conserved F or W. Fields, in order: V gene, J gene, D gene, clone size, CDR3 DNA, CDR3 protein. D genes are given only for firm matches. The size field is filled for only some rows; it gives once, few, many or a size class.

v_gene: TRBV5-1; j_gene: TRBJ2-3; d_gene: NA; abundance: few; CDR3nt: TGCGCCAGCAGCGGGAGACACACAGATACGCAGTATTTT; CDR3aa: CASSGRHTDTQYF
v_gene: TRBV6-2/TRBV6-3; j_gene: TRBJ2-7; d_gene: NA; abundance: few; CDR3nt: TGTGCCAGCAGTTATCAGGCCACCTACGAGCAGTACTTC; CDR3aa: CASSYQATYEQYF
v_gene: TRBV20-1; j_gene: TRBJ2-3; d_gene: NA; abundance: many; CDR3nt: TGCAGTGCTAGAGATACGGGTGACGGAGATACGCAGTATTTT; CDR3aa: CSARDTGDGDTQYF
v_gene: TRBV11-2; j_gene: TRBJ2-1; d_gene: NA; abundance: NA; CDR3nt: TGTGCCAGCAGCCCCCATCGGCCCAGAGGTAATGAGCAGTTCTTC; CDR3aa: CASSPHRPRGNEQFF
v_gene: TRBV6-1; j_gene: TRBJ2-7; d_gene: NA; abundance: few; CDR3nt: TGTGCCAGCACGGCTAGGGACTACGAGCAGTACTTC; CDR3aa: CASTARDYEQYF
v_gene: TRBV19; j_gene: TRBJ1-1; d_gene: NA; abundance: few; CDR3nt: TGTGCCAGTACTACAGGCGGAGGGAACACTGAAGCTTTCTTT; CDR3aa: CASTTGGGNTEAFF
v_gene: TRBV4-3; j_gene: TRBJ2-3; d_gene: NA; abundance: many; CDR3nt: TGCGCCAGCAGCCCCCGGCACACAGATACGCAGTATTTT; CDR3aa: CASSPRHTDTQYF
v_gene: TRBV7-8; j_gene: TRBJ2-5; d_gene: TRBD1; abundance: NA; CDR3nt: TGTGCCAGCACCACTTCGGTTCACAGGGGGCGGGAGACCCAGTACTTC; CDR3aa: CASTTSVHRGRETQYF
v_gene: TRBV6-1; j_gene: TRBJ2-3; d_gene: TRBD2; abundance: many; CDR3nt: TGTGCCAGCAGGACCGGGACTAGCATCACAGATACGCAGTATTTT; CDR3aa: CASRTGTSITDTQYF
v_gene: TRBV24-1; j_gene: TRBJ2-7; d_gene: TRBD1; abundance: many; CDR3nt: TGTGCCACCAGTGACAGGGGGCTTGACGAGCAGTACTTC; CDR3aa: CATSDRGLDEQYF
v_gene: TRBV15; j_gene: TRBJ1-2; d_gene: NA; abundance: few; CDR3nt: TGTGCCACCAGCAGAGATTTTACGTCGAACTATGGCTACACCTTC; CDR3aa: CATSRDFTSNYGYTF
v_gene: TRBV18; j_gene: TRBJ2-1; d_gene: TRBD2; abundance: NA; CDR3nt: TGTGCCAGCTCACCACCAGGGACTAGCGGGAGCACTGAGCAGTTCTTC; CDR3aa: CASSPPGTSGSTEQFF
v_gene: TRBV9; j_gene: TRBJ1-6; d_gene: NA; abundance: NA; CDR3nt: TGTGCCAGCAGCAAGACTCAGGTAGATTCACCCCTCCACTTT; CDR3aa: CASSKTQVDSPLHF
v_gene: TRBV29-1; j_gene: TRBJ1-2; d_gene: NA; abundance: NA; CDR3nt: TGCAGCACTCTGCAGGGACCTAACTATGGCTACACCTTC; CDR3aa: CSTLQGPNYGYTF
v_gene: TRBV25-1; j_gene: TRBJ2-7; d_gene: NA; abundance: few; CDR3nt: TGTGCCAGCAGTGGACACCTAGTCGAGCAGTACTTC; CDR3aa: CASSGHLVEQYF
v_gene: TRBV3-1; j_gene: TRBJ1-3; d_gene: TRBD1; abundance: many; CDR3nt: TGTGCCAGCAGCCGCGGGACAGGGGTTCGAAACACCATATATTTT; CDR3aa: CASSRGTGVRNTIYF
v_gene: TRBV11-2; j_gene: TRBJ2-1; d_gene: NA; abundance: NA; CDR3nt: TGTGCCAGCAGAGATAGCCGTTCCGGGAATGAGCAGTTCTTC; CDR3aa: CASRDSRSGNEQFF
v_gene: TRBV4-2; j_gene: TRBJ2-4; d_gene: NA; abundance: few; CDR3nt: TGTGCCAGCAGCCAAAGCGACAATACCGCGAAAAACATTCAGTACTTC; CDR3aa: CASSQSDNTAKNIQYF
v_gene: TRBV5-5; j_gene: TRBJ2-4; d_gene: NA; abundance: many; CDR3nt: TGTGCCAGCAGCGGTCCCTTAGCCAAAAACATTCAGTACTTC; CDR3aa: CASSGPLAKNIQYF
v_gene: TRBV30; j_gene: TRBJ1-1; d_gene: NA; abundance: NA; CDR3nt: TGTGCCTATTCAGGGACGCCCATCACTGAAGCTTTCTTT; CDR3aa: CAYSGTPITEAFF
v_gene: TRBV5-1; j_gene: TRBJ2-3; d_gene: TRBD1; abundance: few; CDR3nt: TGCGCCAGCAGCTCGTTATCGACAGGGCGAGCTAGCACAGATACGCAGTATTTT; CDR3aa: CASSSLSTGRASTDTQYF
v_gene: TRBV10-3; j_gene: TRBJ2-7; d_gene: TRBD2; abundance: NA; CDR3nt: TGTGCCATCAGTCCGGGACTAGCTACCCACGAGCAGTACTTC; CDR3aa: CAISPGLATHEQYF
v_gene: TRBV12-3/TRBV12-4; j_gene: TRBJ2-3; d_gene: NA; abundance: many; CDR3nt: TGTGCCAGCAATATCCGGGTCACAGATACGCAGTATTTT; CDR3aa: CASNIRVTDTQYF
v_gene: TRBV20-1; j_gene: TRBJ1-2; d_gene: TRBD1; abundance: NA; CDR3nt: TGCAGTGCTAGAGATCAGCCTGGCGTATGGCAGGGGGCGACCGGCTACACCTTC; CDR3aa: CSARDQPGVWQGATGYTF
v_gene: TRBV7-2; j_gene: TRBJ2-5; d_gene: NA; abundance: NA; CDR3nt: TGTGCCAGCAGACGGGCCTTCCAAGAGACCCAGTACTTC; CDR3aa: CASRRAFQETQYF
v_gene: TRBV4-2; j_gene: TRBJ2-7; d_gene: TRBD1; abundance: NA; CDR3nt: TGTGCCAGCAGCCAAAGGGACAGGGGGAACGACGAGCAGTACTTC; CDR3aa: CASSQRDRGNDEQYF
v_gene: TRBV7-2; j_gene: TRBJ2-4; d_gene: TRBD1; abundance: NA; CDR3nt: TGTGCCAGCAGCTACGAGACAGGGTTCAAAAACATTCAGTACTTC; CDR3aa: CASSYETGFKNIQYF
v_gene: TRBV4-1; j_gene: TRBJ2-7; d_gene: NA; abundance: few; CDR3nt: TGCGCCAGCAGCTTCTGGCGGACAGGCCTGCCAGCGGGAGTAGACGAGCAGTACTTC; CDR3aa: CASSFWRTGLPAGVDEQYF
v_gene: TRBV2; j_gene: TRBJ1-5; d_gene: TRBD1; abundance: many; CDR3nt: TGTGCCAGCAGGGGGACAGGCGATCAGCCCCAGCATTTT; CDR3aa: CASRGTGDQPQHF
v_gene: TRBV7-2; j_gene: TRBJ2-4; d_gene: TRBD2; abundance: NA; CDR3nt: TGTGCCAGCAGCTTAGGGCCCGGAGACAGCGGGAGGAACATTCAGTACTTC; CDR3aa: CASSLGPGDSGRNIQYF
v_gene: TRBV7-2; j_gene: TRBJ2-1; d_gene: TRBD2; abundance: NA; CDR3nt: TGTGCCAGCAGCTACCGGCGGGAGGGCGTCGGCAATGAGCAGTTCTTC; CDR3aa: CASSYRREGVGNEQFF
v_gene: TRBV7-2; j_gene: TRBJ2-7; d_gene: TRBD2; abundance: few; CDR3nt: TGTGCCAGCAGCTTAGTAGCGGGAACCCCTCTCTACGAGCAGTACTTC; CDR3aa: CASSLVAGTPLYEQYF
v_gene: TRBV9; j_gene: TRBJ1-5; d_gene: NA; abundance: many; CDR3nt: TGTGCCAGCAGCGTAGGGGGGTACGGTCAGCCCCAGCATTTT; CDR3aa: CASSVGGYGQPQHF
v_gene: TRBV27; j_gene: TRBJ2-7; d_gene: NA; abundance: few; CDR3nt: TGTGCCAGCAGTTACCAGCCGGGGACTTCCGTTAAATACGAGCAGTACTTC; CDR3aa: CASSYQPGTSVKYEQYF
v_gene: TRBV3-1; j_gene: TRBJ1-1; d_gene: NA; abundance: many; CDR3nt: TGTGCCAGCACCGACTCGGGGGGGACTGAAGCTTTCTTT; CDR3aa: CASTDSGGTEAFF
v_gene: TRBV18; j_gene: TRBJ2-1; d_gene: NA; abundance: NA; CDR3nt: TGTGCCAGCTCACCTAACGGAGGGGCAGTCGCCAATGAGCAGTTCTTC; CDR3aa: CASSPNGGAVANEQFF
v_gene: TRBV7-2; j_gene: TRBJ2-7; d_gene: NA; abundance: few; CDR3nt: TGTGCCAGCAGCTTAGCGAAAATCCACGAGCAGTACTTC; CDR3aa: CASSLAKIHEQYF
v_gene: TRBV23-1; j_gene: TRBJ2-5; d_gene: NA; abundance: NA; CDR3nt: TGCGCCAGCAGTCAATCGCAGGGTGAGACCCAGTACTTC; CDR3aa: CASSQSQGETQYF
v_gene: TRBV11-3; j_gene: TRBJ2-2; d_gene: NA; abundance: NA; CDR3nt: TGTGCCAGCAGCCCCTCCGAGACGAACACCGGGGAGCTGTTTTTT; CDR3aa: CASSPSETNTGELFF